Listed below are T cell receptor beta chains from one sample, sequenced in a study of neoadjuvant anti-PD-1 for oral cavity cancer. Profiling relied on immunoSEQ multiplex PCR, and the TCRdb table lists in-frame clones only, not all of them. Here the sample spans about 14,000 clones, roughly two thirds being singletons. Sequencing was performed on PBMCs, taken before nivolumab (anti-PD-1) treatment. The receptors were gathered from a person between 35 and 79 years old with oral cavity squamous cell carcinoma. Both conserved end residues are part of each CDR3. Fields, in order: CDR3 DNA, CDR3 protein, D gene, clone size, J gene, V gene. D genes are given only for firm matches. Only part of the rows carry a size: once, few, many, or a class if the clone is expanded.

CDR3nt: TGCGCCAGCAGGGCGGGAGGGGTCGCCGATGAGCAGTTCTTC
CDR3aa: CASRAGGVADEQFF
d_gene: TRBD2
abundance: -
j_gene: TRBJ2-1
v_gene: TRBV5-1

CDR3nt: TGCAGCGTTGGACCCTCTGGAAACACCATATATTTT
CDR3aa: CSVGPSGNTIYF
d_gene: -
abundance: -
j_gene: TRBJ1-3
v_gene: TRBV29-1

CDR3nt: TGTGCCAGCAGCAGACAGGGTAACGCTGAAGCTTTCTTT
CDR3aa: CASSRQGNAEAFF
d_gene: TRBD1
abundance: -
j_gene: TRBJ1-1
v_gene: TRBV6-1

CDR3nt: TGTGCCAGCAGTGGGGGGCCCGGGAACACTGAAGCTTTCTTT
CDR3aa: CASSGGPGNTEAFF
d_gene: -
abundance: -
j_gene: TRBJ1-1
v_gene: TRBV6-1

CDR3nt: TGTGCCAGCAGTCCGGCAGGGGGTTGGGGCTACACCTTC
CDR3aa: CASSPAGGWGYTF
d_gene: TRBD1
abundance: -
j_gene: TRBJ1-2
v_gene: TRBV2

CDR3nt: TGCGCCAGCAGCACCCGGCGGGACTATGGCTACACCTTC
CDR3aa: CASSTRRDYGYTF
d_gene: -
abundance: -
j_gene: TRBJ1-2
v_gene: TRBV10-2

CDR3nt: TGCGCCAGCAGCTTGGACCCCTTTTTAGCGGGAGGGCCTTACAATGAGCAGTTCTTC
CDR3aa: CASSLDPFLAGGPYNEQFF
d_gene: TRBD2
abundance: -
j_gene: TRBJ2-1
v_gene: TRBV5-1

CDR3nt: TGTGCCACCAGCAGGGCCGGGGCGGGAGTATCTTCCGAGCAGTACTTC
CDR3aa: CATSRAGAGVSSEQYF
d_gene: TRBD2
abundance: -
j_gene: TRBJ2-7
v_gene: TRBV15

CDR3nt: TGTGCCAGCAGTGAAGCGCTTCAGGGGGTTGGAAACACCATATATTTT
CDR3aa: CASSEALQGVGNTIYF
d_gene: TRBD1
abundance: once
j_gene: TRBJ1-3
v_gene: TRBV2

CDR3nt: TGTGCCAGCAGTTACAGGCAGGGCAGGAATTCACCCCTCCACTTT
CDR3aa: CASSYRQGRNSPLHF
d_gene: -
abundance: -
j_gene: TRBJ1-6
v_gene: TRBV6-5

CDR3nt: TGCGCCAGCAGCTTGGGGCACGGACAGACAAGATTGGGCACTGAAGCTTTCTTT
CDR3aa: CASSLGHGQTRLGTEAFF
d_gene: -
abundance: -
j_gene: TRBJ1-1
v_gene: TRBV5-1

CDR3nt: TGCGCCAGCAGACCTAGCACAGATACGCAGTATTTT
CDR3aa: CASRPSTDTQYF
d_gene: -
abundance: -
j_gene: TRBJ2-3
v_gene: TRBV10-2

CDR3nt: TGTGCCAGTAGTATGTCCGGGGCGTACACTGAAGCTTTCTTT
CDR3aa: CASSMSGAYTEAFF
d_gene: -
abundance: -
j_gene: TRBJ1-1
v_gene: TRBV19

CDR3nt: TGTGCCAGCAAACCCGCGTGGGGGGCAACTGAAGCTTTCTTT
CDR3aa: CASKPAWGATEAFF
d_gene: -
abundance: -
j_gene: TRBJ1-1
v_gene: TRBV28

CDR3nt: TGTGCCAGCAGCTCGTGGGACAAAGGCGTTGAAAAACTGTTTTTT
CDR3aa: CASSSWDKGVEKLFF
d_gene: -
abundance: few
j_gene: TRBJ1-4
v_gene: TRBV5-4

CDR3nt: TGTGCCAGCAGCCCACCGGGACTAGCGGGTGGGGATGAGCAGTTCTTC
CDR3aa: CASSPPGLAGGDEQFF
d_gene: TRBD2
abundance: once
j_gene: TRBJ2-1
v_gene: TRBV7-6

CDR3nt: TGTGCCAGCGGTCCTCTACCCTCTGGAAACACCATATATTTT
CDR3aa: CASGPLPSGNTIYF
d_gene: -
abundance: few
j_gene: TRBJ1-3
v_gene: TRBV6-1

CDR3nt: TGTGCCAGTAGTTCGGAACGTTCAGGGGGCTTGAACTATGGCTACACCTTC
CDR3aa: CASSSERSGGLNYGYTF
d_gene: TRBD1
abundance: -
j_gene: TRBJ1-2
v_gene: TRBV19

CDR3nt: TGTGCCAGCAGTTACTCGCCGGGGCTCGGTCAGCCCCAGCATTTT
CDR3aa: CASSYSPGLGQPQHF
d_gene: -
abundance: -
j_gene: TRBJ1-5
v_gene: TRBV6-8

CDR3nt: TGTGCCAGCAGGACAGGGGGCCCGAACACCGGGGAGCTGTTTTTT
CDR3aa: CASRTGGPNTGELFF
d_gene: TRBD1
abundance: -
j_gene: TRBJ2-2
v_gene: TRBV7-8

CDR3nt: TGTGCCAGCAGCGTAGCATATAGGGGGGACGAGCAGTACTTC
CDR3aa: CASSVAYRGDEQYF
d_gene: -
abundance: -
j_gene: TRBJ2-7
v_gene: TRBV9

CDR3nt: TGTGCCAGTAGGCCCGGGGCCAGGGCTGTCTATGGCTACACCTTC
CDR3aa: CASRPGARAVYGYTF
d_gene: -
abundance: few
j_gene: TRBJ1-2
v_gene: TRBV19

CDR3nt: TGTGCCAGCAGTTACGGACTAGCGGCCTACGAGCAGTACTTC
CDR3aa: CASSYGLAAYEQYF
d_gene: TRBD2
abundance: few
j_gene: TRBJ2-7
v_gene: TRBV6-6

CDR3nt: TGTGCCAGCAGCTTAGATCATCTCCGACCGGGCACTGAAGCTTTCTTT
CDR3aa: CASSLDHLRPGTEAFF
d_gene: -
abundance: -
j_gene: TRBJ1-1
v_gene: TRBV7-8

CDR3nt: TGTGCCTGGAGTTCGGACAGGGGGAATTCACCCCTCCACTTT
CDR3aa: CAWSSDRGNSPLHF
d_gene: TRBD1
abundance: -
j_gene: TRBJ1-6
v_gene: TRBV30

CDR3nt: TGTGCCAGCAGCGGGCATCGGCTCGGAAATTCACCCCTCCACTTT
CDR3aa: CASSGHRLGNSPLHF
d_gene: -
abundance: few
j_gene: TRBJ1-6
v_gene: TRBV7-9

CDR3nt: TGTGCCAGCAGTTTACAGGGTAGGAACTATGGCTACACCTTC
CDR3aa: CASSLQGRNYGYTF
d_gene: -
abundance: -
j_gene: TRBJ1-2
v_gene: TRBV28

CDR3nt: TGTGCCAGCAGCTTGGGGGTACAGGGAACACCCCTCCACTTT
CDR3aa: CASSLGVQGTPLHF
d_gene: -
abundance: few
j_gene: TRBJ1-6
v_gene: TRBV7-2

CDR3nt: TGTGCCAGCAGCCAAGAGTGGGGACTTTCGTCTGGGGCCAACGTCCTGACTTTC
CDR3aa: CASSQEWGLSSGANVLTF
d_gene: -
abundance: -
j_gene: TRBJ2-6
v_gene: TRBV14

CDR3nt: TGTGCCAGCAGCTTAACGGGAGCTGTCGGTACGCAGTATTTT
CDR3aa: CASSLTGAVGTQYF
d_gene: -
abundance: few
j_gene: TRBJ2-3
v_gene: TRBV11-2

CDR3nt: TGTGCCAGCAGTGAAGGGGCGGTTGCCCGGCGAGAGACCCAGTACTTC
CDR3aa: CASSEGAVARRETQYF
d_gene: -
abundance: -
j_gene: TRBJ2-5
v_gene: TRBV6-1

CDR3nt: TGTGCCAGCAGCTTATCACTTAACACTGAAGCTTTCTTT
CDR3aa: CASSLSLNTEAFF
d_gene: -
abundance: -
j_gene: TRBJ1-1
v_gene: TRBV5-5

CDR3nt: TGTGCCAGCAGTTTACTCAAACAGGGGGGGAACACTGAAGCTTTCTTT
CDR3aa: CASSLLKQGGNTEAFF
d_gene: TRBD1
abundance: -
j_gene: TRBJ1-1
v_gene: TRBV6-5

CDR3nt: TGCGCCAGCAGTGACTGGGGGCGGACTAGCGGGAGCCCTAGCTCCTACGAGCAGTACTTC
CDR3aa: CASSDWGRTSGSPSSYEQYF
d_gene: TRBD2
abundance: -
j_gene: TRBJ2-7
v_gene: TRBV10-2

CDR3nt: TGTGCCAGCAGTCCGAGCGGGAGCGCGATCGAGCAGTACTTC
CDR3aa: CASSPSGSAIEQYF
d_gene: TRBD2
abundance: few
j_gene: TRBJ2-7
v_gene: TRBV28

CDR3nt: TGTGCCAGCAGCCCGGACAGGGTAGGGACTAATGAAAAACTGTTTTTT
CDR3aa: CASSPDRVGTNEKLFF
d_gene: TRBD1
abundance: -
j_gene: TRBJ1-4
v_gene: TRBV7-9

CDR3nt: TGTGCCAGCAGTTTTTCCGGTTACGAGCAGTACTTC
CDR3aa: CASSFSGYEQYF
d_gene: -
abundance: -
j_gene: TRBJ2-7
v_gene: TRBV27

CDR3nt: TGCAGCGTTGGACAGTCTAAGGGGATGAACACTGAAGCTTTCTTT
CDR3aa: CSVGQSKGMNTEAFF
d_gene: -
abundance: -
j_gene: TRBJ1-1
v_gene: TRBV29-1

CDR3nt: TGTGCTAGTGGTTTGGGGACAGGGGGTAATTCACCCCTCCACTTT
CDR3aa: CASGLGTGGNSPLHF
d_gene: TRBD1
abundance: -
j_gene: TRBJ1-6
v_gene: TRBV12-5

CDR3nt: TGTGCCAGCAGCTTAGCGAGGTTTCTTAGACAGGTCGGTAGGAATGAGCAGTTCTTC
CDR3aa: CASSLARFLRQVGRNEQFF
d_gene: -
abundance: -
j_gene: TRBJ2-1
v_gene: TRBV7-2

CDR3nt: TGTGCCAGCAGCACCAGGGGAGGGTCTGGCTACACCTTC
CDR3aa: CASSTRGGSGYTF
d_gene: -
abundance: -
j_gene: TRBJ1-2
v_gene: TRBV7-9

CDR3nt: TGTGCCTGGAGCCCTGGGCTCCTGAACACCGGGGAGCTGTTTTTT
CDR3aa: CAWSPGLLNTGELFF
d_gene: -
abundance: -
j_gene: TRBJ2-2
v_gene: TRBV30

CDR3nt: TGCAGCGTCACAGGGTTTACAGATACGCAGTATTTT
CDR3aa: CSVTGFTDTQYF
d_gene: -
abundance: once
j_gene: TRBJ2-3
v_gene: TRBV29-1

CDR3nt: TGTGCCAGCAGCCTGTCTGCGGTTCATGGCTACACCTTC
CDR3aa: CASSLSAVHGYTF
d_gene: -
abundance: -
j_gene: TRBJ1-2
v_gene: TRBV11-1

CDR3nt: TGTGCCAGCGAGCACAGAAGAGTCGAGCAGTACTTC
CDR3aa: CASEHRRVEQYF
d_gene: -
abundance: -
j_gene: TRBJ2-7
v_gene: TRBV6-1

CDR3nt: TGCGCCAGCAGCCAAGATCAATGGGGAGCCAACTATGGCTACACCTTC
CDR3aa: CASSQDQWGANYGYTF
d_gene: -
abundance: -
j_gene: TRBJ1-2
v_gene: TRBV4-1

CDR3nt: TGTGCCAGCAGCTTTAGGGTCGAGCAGTACTTC
CDR3aa: CASSFRVEQYF
d_gene: -
abundance: -
j_gene: TRBJ2-7
v_gene: TRBV5-6

CDR3nt: TGTGCCAGCAGGGTAATCCGGGACACCGGACAGCCCCAGCATTTT
CDR3aa: CASRVIRDTGQPQHF
d_gene: -
abundance: -
j_gene: TRBJ1-5
v_gene: TRBV6-1

CDR3nt: TGTGCCAGTTTTAGGACGGTGAACACTGAAGCTTTCTTT
CDR3aa: CASFRTVNTEAFF
d_gene: -
abundance: -
j_gene: TRBJ1-1
v_gene: TRBV27

CDR3nt: TGTGCCAGCGGGCCCCGGGGGGCCTATAATTCACCCCTCCACTTT
CDR3aa: CASGPRGAYNSPLHF
d_gene: -
abundance: -
j_gene: TRBJ1-6
v_gene: TRBV7-2

CDR3nt: TGTGCCAGCAGCTTTGGACAGCCCTATGGCTACACCTTC
CDR3aa: CASSFGQPYGYTF
d_gene: -
abundance: -
j_gene: TRBJ1-2
v_gene: TRBV7-8

CDR3nt: TGTGCCACCAGCAGCGGGGGGACCTTCACCGGGGAGCTGTTTTTT
CDR3aa: CATSSGGTFTGELFF
d_gene: TRBD2
abundance: -
j_gene: TRBJ2-2
v_gene: TRBV15

CDR3nt: TGTGCCAGCTCATCAATTACAGATACGCAGTATTTT
CDR3aa: CASSSITDTQYF
d_gene: -
abundance: -
j_gene: TRBJ2-3
v_gene: TRBV18

CDR3nt: TGTGCCAGTAGTACTTCCGGGACCAACCCGTACGAGCAGTACTTC
CDR3aa: CASSTSGTNPYEQYF
d_gene: -
abundance: -
j_gene: TRBJ2-7
v_gene: TRBV19

CDR3nt: TGCGCCAGCAGCTTGGAGGCCCCCACTGAAGCTTTCTTT
CDR3aa: CASSLEAPTEAFF
d_gene: -
abundance: -
j_gene: TRBJ1-1
v_gene: TRBV5-1